These 19 T cell receptor beta chains were all obtained from the same sample, sequenced in a study of post-analysis software for immune sequencing data. TCR beta libraries were prepared from cDNA with unique molecular identifiers. TCRdb ran MiXCR on the PCR reads and lists one entry per CDR3 protein. The table has roughly 600,000 distinct CDR3 sequences, 44% seen once. Overall study results and limits: Included in a set of five TRBV segments more frequent in patients than controls were TRBV5-6, TRBV5-1 and TRBV20-1.

No antigen has been identified for these receptors. Material: blood. These receptors were collected from a girl aged 10-17 years with multiple sclerosis.

The CDR3 DNA follows: TGCGCCAGCACAGCCCGGGGGGGTAACACTGAAGCTTTCTTT. Translation: CASTARGGNTEAFF. The V and J genes are TRBV5-1 and TRBJ1-1; maybe TRBD1 (5 bases). The CDR3 is made up of 14 amino acids. Germline V gene sequence: CDR1 SGHRS, CDR2 YFSETQ. The V end was cut by 6 bases, the J end by 2 bases, with 14 bases between.

The chain carries TRBV30 and TRBJ2-7; no firm D call. Germline V gene sequence: CDR1 GTSNPN, CDR2 SVGIG (reference sequence). Trimming took 3 bases from V and 2 from J, leaving 11 bases between them. The CDR3 spans 13 residues. The CDR3 protein is CAWSAGQAYEQYF. DNA of the CDR3: TGTGCCTGGAGCGCCGGGCAGGCCTACGAGCAGTACTTC.

The table lists this clonotype with a few counts. The chain joins TRBV29-1 to TRBJ1-1; D perhaps matches TRBD1 (5 bases). From germline, CDR1 is SQVTM and CDR2 ANQGSEA. Trimming left V 2 bases short and J 0 bases short, with 7 bases between. The CDR3 is 13 residues long. The CDR3 coding sequence is TGCAGCGTTGAAAGGGGATTGAACACTGAAGCTTTCTTT. Translation: CSVERGLNTEAFF.

The chain carries TRBV20-1 and TRBJ2-7, with D perhaps TRBD1 or TRBD2 (5 bases each). Germline V lookup: CDR1 DFQATT, CDR2 SNEGSKA (reference sequence). The CDR3 has 16 residues. The V end lost 5 bases, the J end lost 0 bases, and 20 bases lay between the germline ends. CDR3 sequence reads: CSAETHRDGYSYEQYF. The CDR3 DNA follows: TGCAGTGCTGAAACACACCGGGACGGGTACTCCTACGAGCAGTACTTC.

This clonotype has more than one count but fewer than ten. The gene calls are TRBV5-1 and TRBJ2-7; D is unresolved. The CDR3 runs 15 residues. Per the germline V gene, CDR1 is SGHRS and CDR2 is YFSETQ. The V gene lost 0 bases and the J gene lost 0 bases, with 10 bases spanning the gap. The CDR3: CASSLAYMDSYEQYF. The CDR3 DNA follows: TGCGCCAGCAGCTTGGCCTATATGGACTCCTACGAGCAGTACTTC. The variable domain in full, completed from reference TRBV5-1 and TRBJ2-7, reads KAGVTQTPRYLIKTRGQQVTLSCSPISGHRSVSWYQQTPGQGLQFLFEYFSETQRNKGNFPGRFSGRQFSNSRSEMNVSTLELGDSALYLCASSLAYMDSYEQYFGPGTRLTVT.

A single count supports this clonotype. The V call is TRBV12-3 or TRBV12-4, the J call TRBJ2-4; the D is unclear. Gene TRBJ2-7 matches the end of the DNA better, so the J call may be wrong. The CDR3 sequence is 14 residues long. The CDR3 bases are TGTGCCAGCAGTTTAGGCGGAGTAGTCCTCGAGCAGTACTTC. It specifies CASSLGGVVLEQYF.

The chain combines TRBV20-1 with TRBJ1-5; 9 bases line up with TRBD1. Trimming took 4 bases from V and 5 from J; bases not matched to a gene: 6. CDR1 is DFQATT and CDR2 is SNEGSKA in the germline V gene (reference sequence). There are 14 residues in the CDR3. CDR3 coding DNA: TGCAGTGCTAAATACGGACAGGGGTATCAGCCCCAGCATTTT. Protein sequence: CSAKYGQGYQPQHF.

The chain couples TRBV6-5 to TRBJ1-5; 7 nucleotides align to TRBD1. This CDR3 spans 16 amino acids. Losses at the gene ends were 6 bases for V and 4 bases for J; bases not matched to a gene: 12. Germline CDR1 MNHEY, CDR2 SVGAGI. The CDR3 sequence is CASSRSPGTANQPQHF. The CDR3 DNA follows: TGTGCCAGCAGCCGGTCCCCCGGGACAGCTAATCAGCCCCAGCATTTT.

This chain connects TRBV5-1 to TRBJ2-2, with TRBD2 matching over 9 bases. The V and J ends lost 4 bases and 4 bases, in that order; junction bases with no gene match: 8. This CDR3 is 16 amino acids long. Germline V gives CDR1 SGHRS, CDR2 YFSETQ. CDR3 DNA: TGCGCCAGCAGCCCACCGGGACTAGCCCTCACCGGGGAGCTGTTTTTT. Its protein product is CASSPPGLALTGELFF. Complete variable domain (other parts from reference TRBV5-1 and TRBJ2-2): KAGVTQTPRYLIKTRGQQVTLSCSPISGHRSVSWYQQTPGQGLQFLFEYFSETQRNKGNFPGRFSGRQFSNSRSEMNVSTLELGDSALYLCASSPPGLALTGELFFGEGSRLTVL.

The chain carries TRBV20-1 and TRBJ2-1; TRBD2 agrees at 7 bases. Losses at the gene ends were 4 bases for V and 9 bases for J; bases not matched to a gene: 3. This CDR3 has 11 amino acids. Germline-derived CDR1 and CDR2 are DFQATT and SNEGSKA (reference sequence). The CDR3 sequence: CSATSGGEQFF. The DNA for the CDR3 is TGCAGTGCTACTAGCGGAGGTGAGCAGTTCTTC.

The chain has TRBV20-1 and TRBJ2-1; 10 bases agree with TRBD2. The J call may be incorrect, as the DNA end agrees better with TRBJ2-7. Germline V gives CDR1 DFQATT, CDR2 SNEGSKA (reference sequence). This CDR3 has 13 amino acids. The CDR3 bases are TGCAGTAGTAGCGGGGGGCCCGCTTCCGAGCAGTACTTC. This encodes CSSSGGPASEQYF.

V is TRBV4-3 and J is TRBJ2-1; the match to TRBD2 covers 10 bases. Germline V gene lookup returns CDR1 LGHNA and CDR2 YSLEER. V trimming: 3 bases; J trimming: 2 bases; junction bases outside the gene matches: 10. This CDR3 is built from 18 residues. CDR3 nucleotide sequence: TGCGCCAGCAGCCACCAAGGGAGCGGGGGGGTGGCCTACAATGAGCAGTTCTTC. Translating it yields CASSHQGSGGVAYNEQFF.

In the case of this clonotype: The junction departs from germline at one end; a sequencing error may be responsible. The rearrangement uses TRBV6-1 and TRBJ2-7, with 7 bases identical to TRBD1. CDR1 and CDR2 from the germline V gene are MNHNS and SASEGT. This CDR3 has 14 residues. The CDR3 protein is CASSGDRVLYEQYF. The CDR3 coding sequence is TGTGCCAGCAGTGGGGACAGAGTCCTCTACGAACAGTACTTC.

This clonotype appeared a few times. The chain combines TRBV20-1 with TRBJ2-1; tentative D call: TRBD1 (6 bases). The CDR3 consists of 15 residues. V gave up 3 bases and J gave up 4 bases, with 16 bases separating them. The V gene's germline CDR1 is DFQATT and CDR2 SNEGSKA (reference sequence). The CDR3 bases are TGCAGTGCTAGGCCTAACCGGGGACATTACAATGAGCAGTTCTTC. It specifies CSARPNRGHYNEQFF.

This clonotype has more than one count but fewer than ten. This chain links TRBV12-3 or TRBV12-4 with TRBJ2-2; 12 nucleotides agree with TRBD2. This CDR3 contains 19 residues. V was clipped by 3 bases and J by 1 base; unmatched bases: 9. The CDR3 loop reads CASSFRASGRGKNTGELFF. CDR3 DNA: TGTGCCAGCAGTTTTAGGGCTAGCGGGAGGGGAAAGAACACCGGGGAGCTGTTTTTT.

The rearrangement joins TRBV29-1 to TRBJ1-1; weak D call: TRBD1 (6 bases). CDR3 length: 13 amino acids. V lost 2 bases, J lost 1 base, and 8 bases lay in between. CDR1 SQVTM and CDR2 ANQGSEA come from the germline V gene. As DNA, the CDR3 is TGCAGCGTTGAACAGGGGAGGAACACTGAAGCTTTCTTT. Translating it yields CSVEQGRNTEAFF.

The chain couples TRBV7-9 to TRBJ1-2, with 7 bases that match TRBD1. Germline loops: CDR1 SEHNR, CDR2 FQNEAQ (reference sequence). The CDR3 covers 13 residues. V shed 11 bases, J shed 4 bases, and the junction held 10 bases outside the gene matches. Here the CDR3 reads CAVHRGQSYGYTF. The CDR3 nucleotides read TGTGCCGTCCACAGGGGCCAGTCCTATGGCTACACCTTC.

The CDR3 loop reads CSARGGATEAFF. The CDR3 DNA sequence: TGCAGTGCTAGAGGGGGTGCAACTGAAGCTTTCTTT. This chain connects TRBV20-1 to TRBJ1-1; D unclear. V was pared by 1 base and J by 5 bases, with 8 bases between. Germline loops: CDR1 DFQATT, CDR2 SNEGSKA (reference sequence). This CDR3 comprises 12 residues.

This clonotype was seen more than once but under ten times. This chain uses TRBV7-2 with TRBJ2-7; TRBD2 is a possible D gene (7 bases). Trimming took 9 bases from V and 2 from J, leaving 20 bases between them. Germline CDR1 is SGHTA and CDR2 is FQGNSA. There are 15 residues in the CDR3. This CDR3 reads CASSEGGASPYEQYF. The CDR3 DNA reads TGTGCCAGTTCCGAAGGGGGGGCGTCACCCTACGAGCAGTACTTC. The full variable domain, its missing parts supplied by reference TRBV7-2 and TRBJ2-7, is GAGVSQSPSNKVTEKGKDVELRCDPISGHTALYWYRQSLGQGLEFLIYFQGNSAPDKSGLPSDRFSAERTGGSVSTLTIQRTQQEDSAVYLCASSEGGASPYEQYFGPGTRLTVT.